The sample holds one count of the clone carrying this T cell receptor beta chain. The sample is drawn from a study of T cell changes during pregnancy in multiple sclerosis. The CDR3 is made up of 14 amino acids. With 3 bases clipped from V and 8 bases from J, the junction kept 9 bases outside the gene matches. Per germline, CDR1 MDHEN and CDR2 SYDVKM. Assay: immunoSEQ multiplex PCR; the TCRdb copy retains only in-frame clones and omits some. The repertoire holds about 20,000 clones, with roughly 90% as singletons. The specimen was CD8+ T cells from peripheral blood mononuclear cells, collected in the second trimester of pregnancy. J is TRBJ1-2 and V is TRBV28; 7 bases are shared with TRBD1. This receptor was taken from a female donor in good health, enrolled as a control in a pregnancy study. The CDR3 DNA sequence: TGTGCCAGCAGTTTGCCGACAGGGATCTACGGCTACACCTTC. This translates into CASSLPTGIYGYTF.